What follows describes a single TCR beta chain. The assay was immunoSEQ multiplex PCR, and TCRdb's table has in-frame clones only and misses some. The table has around 100,000 clones, 75% to 95% seen once. This entry comes from a study of T cells after somatic rescue of genetic block. This CDR3 contains 12 residues. V was clipped by 2 bases and J by 7 bases, with 8 bases between them. CDR1 and CDR2 from the germline V gene are KGHSH and LQKENI. The TCR comes from a woman aged 18-29 years. Input material: peripheral blood mononuclear cells (PBMCs). The chain employs TRBV18 and TRBJ1-1; tentatively, D is TRBD1 (6 bases). The CDR3: CASSPMTGEAFF. As DNA, the CDR3 is TGTGCCAGCTCACCAATGACAGGTGAAGCTTTCTTT.